This entry concerns a single T cell receptor (beta chain). Its antigen remains unknown. Sequenced by immunoSEQ multiplex PCR; TCRdb stores in-frame clones only, minus some. Here the sample spans 200,000 or so clones, about 92% being singletons. This CDR3 comprises 15 residues. V lost 10 bases and J lost 7; bases outside the gene matches: 15. The germline V gene encodes CDR1 LNHDA and CDR2 SQIVND (reference sequence). This specimen belongs to a study of T cell responses to AZD1222 COVID-19 vaccine. Study observations and caveats: Every sample of the repertoires postdated the peak T cell response. Just a handful of people given AZD1222 tested seropositive at baseline.

The chain combines TRBV19 with TRBJ1-4; 7 bases fit TRBD1. The sequence was collected from an adult in good health. The sequences come from peripheral blood, collected on day 0 of AZD1222 vaccination. The CDR3: CATRGEGGQSEKLFF. The CDR3 region has the DNA TGTGCCACCAGGGGAGAAGGGGGCCAGAGTGAAAAACTGTTTTTT. Filled out from reference TRBV19 and TRBJ1-4, the complete variable domain reads DGGITQSPKYLFRKEGQNVTLSCEQNLNHDAMYWYRQDPGQGLRLIYYSQIVNDFQKGDIAEGYSVSREKKESFPLTVTSAQKNPTAFYLCATRGEGGQSEKLFFGSGTQLSVL.